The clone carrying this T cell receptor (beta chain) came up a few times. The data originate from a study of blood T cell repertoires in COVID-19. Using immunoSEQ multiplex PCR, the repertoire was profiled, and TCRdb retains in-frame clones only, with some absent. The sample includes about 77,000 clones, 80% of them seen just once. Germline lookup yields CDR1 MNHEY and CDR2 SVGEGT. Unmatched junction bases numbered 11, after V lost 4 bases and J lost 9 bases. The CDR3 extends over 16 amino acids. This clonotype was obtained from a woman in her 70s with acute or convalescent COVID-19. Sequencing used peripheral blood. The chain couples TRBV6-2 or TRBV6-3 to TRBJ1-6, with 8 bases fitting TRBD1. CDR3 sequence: CASSSEQRTGPSPLHF. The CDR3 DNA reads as TGTGCCAGCAGTTCCGAGCAAAGGACAGGGCCTTCACCCCTCCACTTT.